A single T cell receptor beta chain is shown here with its context. Its cognate antigen is unknown. The CDR3 is 13 amino acids. V lost 10 bases and J lost 1, with 13 bases in between. From germline, CDR1 is ENHRY and CDR2 SYGVKD. This record belongs to a study of CD8+CD57+ T cells in acquired aplastic anemia. Turning to the study itself: The DNA of sorted CD4+ and CD8+ cells averaged roughly 3.2 ug. Researchers reported that healthy donors averaged about 10 million reads for CD4+ cells.

Genomic DNA, the template, was used for profiling of the TCR beta VDJ and CDR3. One entry per CDR3 protein results from TCRdb running MiXCR on the reads. The sample has around 64,000 distinct CDR3 sequences; 45% to 70% are singletons. Findings and caveats of the study: Overlapping CD8+ CDR3 repertoires of patients and controls contained twenty-nine shared sequences. For CD8+ Simpson's diversity, patients and controls showed no significant difference.

The chain couples TRBV10-3 to TRBJ1-2; perhaps TRBD1 as D (5 bases). The source material was sorted CD4+, CD8+, or CD8+CD57+ T cells (not recorded which) from PBMCs. This sequence originates from a human donor in good health, serving as a control. The CDR3 region has the DNA TGTGCCACCAAACAGGAGCTTAACTATGGCTACACCTTC. It encodes CATKQELNYGYTF.